This T cell receptor beta chain was documented in a study of blood T cell repertoires in COVID-19. Background on the study: T cells, B-cell-depleted T cells, or PBMCs supplied cDNA or gDNA.

Assignments of participants to cohorts depended upon their own reported clinical history. The study counted Cohort 3 donors as recovered given two negative PCRs, clearance, or symptom resolution. As handled by the study authors: Reference gene primer amplification yielded estimated nucleated cell counts. Generated by immunoSEQ multiplex PCR, the TCRdb table keeps only in-frame clones and is missing some. V, J and clone size are those of that table, while D and trimming were read from the DNA. The table lists roughly 500,000 clones, 88% of them singletons. Germline V gene sequence: CDR1 SGHRS, CDR2 YFSETQ. The CDR3 sequence is 14 residues long. Trimming removed 4 bases from V and 4 bases from J; junction bases left unmatched: 5.

Material for sequencing was PBMCs or T cells enriched from blood (not recorded which). This chain uses TRBV5-1 with TRBJ2-1; the match to TRBD1 covers 7 bases. The sequence came from a woman between 40 and 55 years old who had recovered from COVID-19. Here the CDR3 DNA reads TGCGCCAGCAGCCGGTCGGGACAGTACAATGAGCAGTTCTTC. Encoded protein: CASSRSGQYNEQFF. The full variable domain, with the rest looked up from reference TRBV5-1 and TRBJ2-1, is KAGVTQTPRYLIKTRGQQVTLSCSPISGHRSVSWYQQTPGQGLQFLFEYFSETQRNKGNFPGRFSGRQFSNSRSEMNVSTLELGDSALYLCASSRSGQYNEQFFGPGTRLTVL.